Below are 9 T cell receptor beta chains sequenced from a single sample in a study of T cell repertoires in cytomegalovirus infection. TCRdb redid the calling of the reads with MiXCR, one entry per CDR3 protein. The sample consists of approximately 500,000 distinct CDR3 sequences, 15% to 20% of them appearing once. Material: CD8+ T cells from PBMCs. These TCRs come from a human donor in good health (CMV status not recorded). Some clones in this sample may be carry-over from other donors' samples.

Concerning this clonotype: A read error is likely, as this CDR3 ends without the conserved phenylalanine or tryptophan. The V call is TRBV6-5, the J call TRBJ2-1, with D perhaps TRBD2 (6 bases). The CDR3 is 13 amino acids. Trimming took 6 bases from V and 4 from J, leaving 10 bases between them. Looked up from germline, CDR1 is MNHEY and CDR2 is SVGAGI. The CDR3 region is CASSSGTYNEQFL. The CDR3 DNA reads TGTGCCAGCAGCTCTGGGACTTACAATGAGCAGTTCTTA.

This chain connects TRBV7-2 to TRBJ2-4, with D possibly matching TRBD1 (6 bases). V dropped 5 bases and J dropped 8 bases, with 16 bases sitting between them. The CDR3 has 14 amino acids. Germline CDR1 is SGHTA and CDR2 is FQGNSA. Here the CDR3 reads CASSPRDIGDIQYF. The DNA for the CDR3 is TGTGCCAGCAGCCCTAGGGACATCGGTGACATTCAGTACTTC.

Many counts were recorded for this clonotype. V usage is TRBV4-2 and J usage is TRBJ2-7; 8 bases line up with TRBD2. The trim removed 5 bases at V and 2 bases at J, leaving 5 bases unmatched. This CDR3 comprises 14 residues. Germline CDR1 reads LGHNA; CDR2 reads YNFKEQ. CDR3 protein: CASSTSGGTYEQYF. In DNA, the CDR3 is TGTGCCAGCAGCACTAGCGGAGGGACCTACGAGCAGTACTTC.

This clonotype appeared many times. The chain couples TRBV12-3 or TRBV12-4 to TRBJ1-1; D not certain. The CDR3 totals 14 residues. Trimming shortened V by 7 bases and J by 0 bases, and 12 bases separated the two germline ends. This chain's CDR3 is CASTTGLLNTEAFF. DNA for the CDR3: TGTGCCAGCACCACCGGGCTTTTGAACACTGAAGCTTTCTTT.

Here the CDR3 reads CASSHPGHLHGELFF. The DNA for the CDR3 is TGTGCCAGCTCACACCCGGGACACCTACACGGGGAGCTGTTTTTT. The chain combines TRBV18 with TRBJ2-2; maybe TRBD1 (6 bases). The CDR3 has 15 amino acids. V lost 4 bases to trimming and J lost 7 bases, with 16 bases between them. Per the germline V gene, CDR1 is KGHSH and CDR2 is LQKENI.

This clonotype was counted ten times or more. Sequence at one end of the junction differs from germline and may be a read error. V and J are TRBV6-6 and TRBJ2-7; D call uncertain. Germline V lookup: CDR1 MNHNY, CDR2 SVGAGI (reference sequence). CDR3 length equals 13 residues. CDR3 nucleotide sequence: TGTGCCACCACCTTTGGGCCCTCCAACGAGCAGTACTTC. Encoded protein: CATTFGPSNEQYF.

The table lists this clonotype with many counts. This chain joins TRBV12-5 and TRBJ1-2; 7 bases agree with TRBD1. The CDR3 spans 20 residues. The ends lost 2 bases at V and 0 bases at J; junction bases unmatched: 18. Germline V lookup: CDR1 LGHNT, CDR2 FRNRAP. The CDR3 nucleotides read TGTGCTAGTGGTTTGCCTCAAGTACAGGGAGGGGGCCCCTCTAACTATGGCTACACCTTC. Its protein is CASGLPQVQGGGPSNYGYTF.

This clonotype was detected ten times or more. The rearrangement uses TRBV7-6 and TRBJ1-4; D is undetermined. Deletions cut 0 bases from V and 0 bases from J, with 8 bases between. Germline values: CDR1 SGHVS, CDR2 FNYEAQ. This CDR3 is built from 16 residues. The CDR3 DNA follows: TGTGCCAGCAGCTTAGCGGGAGGTGCAACTAATGAAAAACTGTTTTTT. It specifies CASSLAGGATNEKLFF.

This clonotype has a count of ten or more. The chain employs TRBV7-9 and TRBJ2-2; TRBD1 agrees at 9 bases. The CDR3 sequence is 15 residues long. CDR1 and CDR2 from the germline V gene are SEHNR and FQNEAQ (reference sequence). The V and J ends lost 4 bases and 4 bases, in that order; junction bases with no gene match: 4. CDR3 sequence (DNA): TGTGCCAGCAGCTCCGGGACAGGGATCACCGGGGAGCTGTTTTTT. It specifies CASSSGTGITGELFF.